This T cell receptor (beta chain) was recovered during a study of CD8 T cells in Susac syndrome (dated by TCRdb to the late 2010s). Regarding the complete study: The study used repertoire sequencing to test whether antigen drove CD8+ T cell activation and differentiation in Susac syndrome. The study compared CD8+ T cell repertoire clonality among 12 healthy donors, roughly 14 Susac syndrome patients and some 16 multiple sclerosis patients.

RNA was extracted using the RNeasy kit, and roughly 0.45 to 1 microgram was reverse transcribed with random hexamers. The immunoSEQ multiplex PCR assay, which covers 54 Vbeta and 13 Jbeta segments, was used to amplify TCR beta CDR3 regions. PCR amplification bias was corrected using a synthetic template baseline for primer optimization and computational correction. Per the authors' processing: Only productive sequences were kept, with reads annotated to V, D and J genes according to IMGT and analyzed in immunoSEQ Analyzer. Clonality was computed as one minus Shannon entropy normalized by log2 of the number of productive unique sequences. Public and private clones were assessed among the 100 most prevalent clones of each patient and control. A clone was defined as Susac-specific if it was absent from the healthy and MS cohorts, from over 1,000 published viral clones and from other ImmuneACCESS disease sequences. In-frame beta chains were kept once TCRdb had trimmed the public reads at Q25 with fastp and called clones with MiXCR. Records with the same CDR3 protein are collapsed into one entry carrying the most frequent genes and DNA. The V and J calls follow TCRdb's processing rather than the paper's. The sample table contains approximately 280,000 distinct CDR3 sequences; only one count was recorded for roughly 81% of them. Over 0.095% of the sample rests with the top ten.

For this clonotype: It has no known antigen specificity. Base quality data are lacking; no much larger clone is found one base away.

High-throughput TCR beta sequencing profiled peripheral blood CD8+ and CD4+ T cells from healthy donors, Susac syndrome patients and multiple sclerosis patients. The multiple sclerosis controls were treatment-naive patients whose relapsing-remitting disease, either stable or active, fulfilled the revised McDonald criteria. CD8+ TEMRA cells were enriched by FACS, while bulk CD8+ and CD4+ T cells were purified by magnetic negative isolation. Blood was drawn into EDTA tubes, processed within 24 hours, and PBMCs were isolated by density gradient centrifugation. PBMCs intended for TCR sequencing were frozen in liquid nitrogen and were later thawed in a 37 degrees C water bath. The sorted or isolated CD4+, CD8+ and CD8+ TEMRA cells had a purity of 90% or higher. What the study reported, not specific to this receptor: The number of individuals in the TCR sequencing and HLA analysis was recognized as being relatively small.

Reading the germline V gene (reference sequence) gives CDR1 GTSNPN and CDR2 SVGIG. Including the terminal cysteine and phenylalanine, the CDR3 comprises 13 residues. Only the CDR3 DNA stays, 39 bases, in frame from base 1. The V and J ends are trimmed by 1 base and 1 base, leaving 2 bases between them. Material for sequencing was CD8+ T cells from PBMCs. This chain is built from TRBV30 and TRBJ2-6, with the identity of the D gene unclear. This clonotype originated in a human donor with multiple sclerosis. The CDR3 region: CAWSGSGANVLTF. The nucleotides are TGTGCCTGGAGTGGGTCTGGGGCCAACGTCCTGACTTTC. This CDR3, with the reference TRBV30 and TRBJ2-6 proteins standing in past its ends, gives the full variable domain SQTIHQWPATLVQPVGSPLSLECTVEGTSNPNLYWYRQAAGRGLQLLFYSVGIGQISSEVPQNLSASRPQDRQFILSSKKLLLSDSGFYLCAWSGSGANVLTFGAGSRLTVL.